This passage covers 7 T cell receptor beta chains from one sample sequenced in a study of T cells after yellow fever vaccination. TCRdb re-derived calls from the 5' RACE reads in MiXCR, one entry per CDR3 protein. The data show 100,000 to 150,000 distinct CDR3 sequences, roughly 15% seen once. This sample comprised CD8+ T cells sorted from PBMCs, obtained 5 days after the yellow fever booster vaccination. These receptors all come from a man between 18 and 35 years old who received the YFV17D yellow fever vaccine.

This clonotype has just a few counts. The CDR3 is CATSRDFDNQPQHF. The CDR3 coding sequence is TGTGCCACCAGCAGAGATTTCGACAATCAGCCCCAGCATTTT. The chain links TRBV15 to TRBJ1-5, with D unresolved. The V end lost 0 bases, the J end lost 3 bases, and 6 bases lay between the germline ends. CDR1 is LNHNV and CDR2 is YYDKDF in the germline V gene (reference sequence). The CDR3 covers 14 residues.

The V gene is TRBV4-2, the J gene TRBJ2-1; D perhaps matches TRBD2 (6 bases). This CDR3 has 18 residues. V lost 5 bases and J 6 bases, leaving 26 bases between the germline ends. The germline CDR1 and CDR2 sequences are LGHNA and YNFKEQ. The CDR3 nucleotides are TGTGCCAGCAGCTCCCCCCCCACGGGGGTAACACTACTCAATGAGCAGTTCTTC. It is translated as CASSSPPTGVTLLNEQFF.

There are many counts of this clonotype. This chain joins TRBV4-3 and TRBJ2-1; 13 nucleotides match TRBD2. The CDR3 covers 16 residues. The germline gives CDR1 LGHNA, CDR2 YSLEER. The J segment lost 0 bases and the V segment lost 4 bases, leaving 0 bases of the junction unmatched. This CDR3 reads CASSRTSGGSYNEQFF. CDR3 nucleotide sequence: TGCGCCAGCAGCCGGACTAGCGGGGGCTCCTACAATGAGCAGTTCTTC.

Only a few counts were recorded for this clonotype. This chain connects TRBV20-1 to TRBJ1-5; 10 bases agree with TRBD1. Looked up from germline, CDR1 is DFQATT and CDR2 is SNEGSKA (reference sequence). CDR3 size: 13 residues. J lost 5 bases, V lost 5 bases, and 3 bases had no gene match. The CDR3 reads CSAETGGDQPQHF. CDR3 coding DNA: TGCAGTGCTGAGACAGGGGGCGATCAGCCCCAGCATTTT.

This clonotype showed up just a few times. V usage is TRBV15 and J usage is TRBJ2-5; 7 bases match TRBD1. After removal of 2 bases from V and 1 base from J, the junction contained 4 bases not matched to a gene. The germline gives CDR1 LNHNV, CDR2 YYDKDF (reference sequence). This CDR3 has 15 residues. The CDR3 loop reads CATSRPRGPQETQYF. DNA for the CDR3: TGTGCCACCAGCAGACCTAGGGGGCCCCAAGAGACCCAGTACTTC. Supplemented by reference TRBV15 and TRBJ2-5, the full variable domain reads DAMVIQNPRYQVTQFGKPVTLSCSQTLNHNVMYWYQQKSSQAPKLLFHYYDKDFNNEADTPDNFQSRRPNTSFCFLDIRSPGLGDTAMYLCATSRPRGPQETQYFGPGTRLLVL.

This clonotype was counted only a few times. The V call is TRBV5-1, the J call TRBJ2-2; D possibly matches TRBD1 or TRBD2 (5 bases each). Germline CDR1 SGHRS, CDR2 YFSETQ. Trimming removed 6 bases at V and 5 bases at J, with 23 bases between. This CDR3 region has 17 residues. In nucleotides, the CDR3 is TGCGCCAGCAAGGGGTTCCCTTGGGAGCGCGCGACCGGGGAGCTGTTTTTT. Its translation is CASKGFPWERATGELFF.

The chain combines TRBV6-5 with TRBJ1-1; a weak D match, TRBD1 (5 bases). V dropped 6 bases and J dropped 2 bases, with 16 bases sitting between them. This CDR3 is built from 15 residues. The germline V gene encodes CDR1 MNHEY and CDR2 SVGAGI. In DNA, the CDR3 is TGTGCCAGCAGGGCCGGTGGGGCGACAAACACTGAAGCTTTCTTT. Translating it yields CASRAGGATNTEAFF.